This T cell receptor beta chain comes out of a study of blood T cells in healthy people across ages (dated by TCRdb to the mid-2010s). About the full investigation: In model experiments, roughly one uniquely barcoded TCR beta cDNA molecule per two T cells was captured by template switching. To track age-related changes in TCR beta repertoire diversity, the study relied on deep sequencing normalized with unique cDNA molecular identifiers. Two additional independent replicas of 1 million unique cDNA reads from the same blood draw were analyzed for two donors (one aged 18 to 30 and one aged 80 or older). Four age groups were formed from the donors: young (average approximately 15 years), middle-aged (more than 35), aged (roughly 58) and long-lived (about 80). What the authors observed across the whole study: The long-lived group showed more naive CD4+ T cells, fewer expanded clones and increased TCR diversity than the aged group, suggesting age selection. As age increased, observed TCR beta diversity per million T cells dropped in a roughly linear way, and a significant reduction was already evident by age around 41. Estimates of total diversity based on one million sequenced T cells were regarded as lower bounds and as underestimates. Because the CMV infection status of the donors was unknown, age-related changes in expanded clonotypes may potentially have been confounded. A strong correlation was found between observed TCR beta diversity and the percentage of naive T cells measured by flow cytometry. Because profiling used bulk unsorted PBMCs, naive and antigen-experienced compartments could not be compared conclusively.

Receptors were amplified or captured by 5' RACE. The sequencing machine was an Illumina HiSeq 2500. A second about 7 to 12 cycle PCR used a sample-barcoded 5' primer and a J-beta primer mix. Each TCR beta cDNA molecule received a unique molecular identifier from a template-switch 5' adaptor carrying 12 random nucleotides. Each sample yielded at least 2.5 million CDR3-containing paired-end reads. First-strand cDNA was synthesized from all RNA with the Mint cDNA synthesis kit, primed by a TRBC-specific oligonucleotide. Following uracil-DNA glycosylase treatment, all cDNA underwent a first 18-cycle PCR with the universal primers M1SS and BC2_uni_R. The original pipeline was this. Normalization of each sample was performed by random selection of 1 million high-quality reads, each carrying a distinct molecular identifier. Instead of being binned into consensus sequences, reads that shared molecular identifiers were thrown out. MiTCR, run with a Q25 quality threshold and the strictest error-elimination algorithm, handled CDR3 identification, clonotype clustering and error correction. Lower-bound total TCR beta diversity was estimated with a nonparametric unseen species model using Euler transformation. TCRdb cleaned the public reads at Q25 with fastp, built clones with MiXCR and kept in-frame beta chains. Records with the same CDR3 protein are collapsed into one entry carrying the most frequent genes and DNA. It is TCRdb's table, rather than the study itself, that gives the V and J calls and clone size. Present in this sample are 600,000 to 850,000 distinct CDR3 sequences, 20% to 25% of which were seen just once. The top ten clonotypes cover around 9.2% of the sample.

V loses 1 base of germline sequence and J loses 4 bases, and the interval between the two ends is 13 bases. Including the terminal cysteine and phenylalanine, the CDR3 comprises 15 residues. Of all the DNA, just the CDR3 is kept, 45 bases in frame from base 1. As regards this clonotype: The antigen it recognizes is unknown. One base away there is no much larger clone; base qualities are not given.

The donors were 40 or so Caucasian individuals from Russia, aged roughly 6 to 100 years, who were systemically healthy. About 9.8 milliliters of peripheral blood were drawn from each donor into EDTA-treated Vacutainer tubes. PBMCs were isolated by Ficoll-Paque density-gradient centrifugation, with at least 6 million obtained per sample. Total RNA was extracted from PBMCs with Trizol reagent, with at least 6 micrograms obtained per sample. The percentages of naive CD45RAhigh/CD27high T cells were determined by flow cytometry on a PBMC aliquot from every donor. This same sample was also part of a study on T cells of mothers and their children. The second study, in turn, reports: Nine systemically healthy Caucasian individuals, comprising three mothers and their six children, were included as donors. cDNA synthesis consumed the entire amount of extracted RNA, loaded at about 1.5 ug RNA in each 15 ul reaction. In the second PCR, the M1S primer introduced both the sample barcodes and 2-4 random nucleotides. Each mother yielded over 10 million TCR beta CDR3 reads and each child about 3 million reads. Thymic selection similarly shapes TCR recombination output in related and unrelated pairs, with minor effect from inherited differences. Normalized repertoire overlap was always slightly but never significantly higher in related than unrelated mother-child pairs. No persistent microchimeric T cell clones were detected, at a sensitivity of approximately 90 clones per million clonotypes. Deep NGS was used in the study to compare the TCR beta repertoires of mothers and children and to look for features that separate related mother-child pairs from unrelated individuals. Mothers averaged 40 +/- 4 years of age and children averaged around 10 +/- 4 years. After adapter ligation with NEBNext reagents, the libraries were sequenced on Illumina HiSeq 2000 with 100+100 nt paired-end reads. Mother and child libraries were prepared a month apart and sequenced in separate runs to prevent cross-contamination. Between about 500,000 and 2,300,000 distinct TCR beta clonotypes were identified per donor. Naive TCR beta clonotypes were estimated from low-frequency clonotypes matched to each donor's FACS-determined naive share, without sorting.

The receptor was derived from a boy aged 5-17 years in good health. The chain is assembled from TRBV12-3 or TRBV12-4 and TRBJ2-5; TRBD1 is a possible D gene, resting on 6 matching bases. Material: blood. The CDR3 protein is CASSLDRERGETQYF. The sequenced DNA is TGTGCCAGCAGTTTAGACAGGGAAAGGGGAGAGACCCAGTACTTC.